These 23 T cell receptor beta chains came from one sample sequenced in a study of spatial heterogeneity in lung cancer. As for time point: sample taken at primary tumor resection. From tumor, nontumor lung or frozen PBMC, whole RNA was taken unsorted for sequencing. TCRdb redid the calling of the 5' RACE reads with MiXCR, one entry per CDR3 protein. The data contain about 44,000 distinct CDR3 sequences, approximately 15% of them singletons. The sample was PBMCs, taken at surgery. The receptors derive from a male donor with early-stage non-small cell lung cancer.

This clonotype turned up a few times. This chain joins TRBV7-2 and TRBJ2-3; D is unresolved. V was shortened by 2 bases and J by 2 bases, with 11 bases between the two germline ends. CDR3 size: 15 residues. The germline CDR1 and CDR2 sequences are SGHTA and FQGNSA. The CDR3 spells CASSLWFGYTDTQYF. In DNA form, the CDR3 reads TGTGCCAGCAGCTTATGGTTCGGATACACAGATACGCAGTATTTT. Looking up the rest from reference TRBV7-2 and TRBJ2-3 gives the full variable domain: GAGVSQSPSNKVTEKGKDVELRCDPISGHTALYWYRQSLGQGLEFLIYFQGNSAPDKSGLPSDRFSAERTGGSVSTLTIQRTQQEDSAVYLCASSLWFGYTDTQYFGPGTRLTVL.

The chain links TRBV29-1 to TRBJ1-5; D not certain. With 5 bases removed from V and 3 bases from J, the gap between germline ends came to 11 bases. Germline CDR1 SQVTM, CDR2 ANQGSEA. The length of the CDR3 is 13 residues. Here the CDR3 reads CSVRSADNQPQHF. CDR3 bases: TGCAGCGTTCGTTCTGCGGACAATCAGCCCCAGCATTTT. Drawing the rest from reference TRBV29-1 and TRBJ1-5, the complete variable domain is SAVISQKPSRDICQRGTSLTIQCQVDSQVTMMFWYRQQPGQSLTLIATANQGSEATYESGFVIDKFPISRPNLTFSTLTVSNMSPEDSSIYLCSVRSADNQPQHFGDGTRLSIL.

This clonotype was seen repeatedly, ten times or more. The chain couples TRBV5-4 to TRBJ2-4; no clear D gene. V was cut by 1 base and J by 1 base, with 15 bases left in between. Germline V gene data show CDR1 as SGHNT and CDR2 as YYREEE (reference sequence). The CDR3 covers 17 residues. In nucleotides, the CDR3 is TGTGCCAGCAGCTTGAAGTCGGCTGAGAGGGCCAAAAACATTCAGTACTTC. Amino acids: CASSLKSAERAKNIQYF.

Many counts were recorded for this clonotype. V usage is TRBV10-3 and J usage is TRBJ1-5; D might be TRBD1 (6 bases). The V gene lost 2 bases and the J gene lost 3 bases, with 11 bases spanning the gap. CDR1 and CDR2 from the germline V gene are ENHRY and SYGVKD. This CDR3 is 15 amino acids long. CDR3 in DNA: TGTGCCATCAGTGAGGCAGGGGACTACAATCAGCCCCAGCATTTT. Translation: CAISEAGDYNQPQHF.

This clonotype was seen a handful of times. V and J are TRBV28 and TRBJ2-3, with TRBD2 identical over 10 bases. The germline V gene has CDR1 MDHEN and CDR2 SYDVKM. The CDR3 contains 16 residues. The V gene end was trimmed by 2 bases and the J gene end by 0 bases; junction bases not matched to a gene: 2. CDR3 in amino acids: CASSLGLADSTDTQYF. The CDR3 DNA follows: TGTGCCAGCAGTTTAGGACTAGCGGATAGCACAGATACGCAGTATTTT.

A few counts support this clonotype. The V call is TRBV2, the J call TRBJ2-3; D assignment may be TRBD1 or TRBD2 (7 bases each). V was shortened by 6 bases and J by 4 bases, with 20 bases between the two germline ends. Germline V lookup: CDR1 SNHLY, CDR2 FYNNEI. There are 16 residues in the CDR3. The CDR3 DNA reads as TGTGCCAGCAGCCTTATGACTAGCAGGGGGTCAGATACGCAGTATTTT. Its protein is CASSLMTSRGSDTQYF.

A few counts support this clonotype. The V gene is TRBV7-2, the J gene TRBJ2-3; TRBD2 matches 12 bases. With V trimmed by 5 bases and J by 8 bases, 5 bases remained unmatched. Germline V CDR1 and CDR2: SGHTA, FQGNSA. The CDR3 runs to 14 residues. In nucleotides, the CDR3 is TGTGCCAGCAGCAGGACTAGCGGGGTCGGTACGCAGTATTTT. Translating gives CASSRTSGVGTQYF.

The CDR3: CASSPTRRKGETQYF. The CDR3 DNA reads as TGTGCCAGCAGCCCGACAAGACGGAAAGGGGAGACCCAGTACTTC. The chain links TRBV28 to TRBJ2-5; no clear D gene. V lost 6 bases and J 5 bases, leaving 19 bases between the germline ends. The CDR3 totals 15 residues. CDR1 is MDHEN, CDR2 SYDVKM, per germline.

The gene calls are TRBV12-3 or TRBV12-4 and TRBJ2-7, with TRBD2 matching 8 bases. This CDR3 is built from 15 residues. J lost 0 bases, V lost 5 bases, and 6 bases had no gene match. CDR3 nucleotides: TGTGCCAGCAGTCCAATCAGCGGGAGCTCCTACGAGCAGTACTTC. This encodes CASSPISGSSYEQYF.

CDR3 sequence: CASSQGTVNEQFF. The CDR3 region has the DNA TGTGCCAGCAGCCAAGGGACAGTGAATGAGCAGTTCTTC. This chain joins TRBV3-1 and TRBJ2-1; perhaps TRBD1 as D (6 bases). Between the trimmed V and J ends, which lost 1 base and 7 bases, there was a span of 8 bases. The germline CDR1 and CDR2 sequences are LGHDT and YNNKEL (reference sequence). This CDR3 has 13 amino acids.

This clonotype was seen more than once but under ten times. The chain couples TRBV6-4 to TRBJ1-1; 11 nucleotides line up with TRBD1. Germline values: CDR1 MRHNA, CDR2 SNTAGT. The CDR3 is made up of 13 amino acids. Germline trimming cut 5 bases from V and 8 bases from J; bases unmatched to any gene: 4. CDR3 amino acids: CASSRDRGTEAFF. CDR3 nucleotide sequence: TGTGCCAGCAGTAGGGACAGGGGGACGGAAGCTTTCTTT.

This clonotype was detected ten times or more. The DNA of the CDR3 is TGTGCCAGCAGCGGCGGACAGGGGGTCTACGAGCAGTACTTC. It encodes CASSGGQGVYEQYF. This chain uses TRBV9 with TRBJ2-7, with 10 bases that match TRBD1. V was pared by 3 bases and J by 3 bases, with 3 bases of the junction left unmatched. The CDR3 loop spans 14 amino acids. Germline CDR1 reads SGDLS; CDR2 reads YYNGEE.

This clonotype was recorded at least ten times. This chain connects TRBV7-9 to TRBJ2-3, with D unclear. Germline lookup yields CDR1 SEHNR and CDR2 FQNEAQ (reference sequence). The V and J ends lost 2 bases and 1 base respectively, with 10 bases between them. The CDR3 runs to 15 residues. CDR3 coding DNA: TGTGCCAGCAGCTTAACTGGAAGTGGCACAGATACGCAGTATTTT. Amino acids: CASSLTGSGTDTQYF.

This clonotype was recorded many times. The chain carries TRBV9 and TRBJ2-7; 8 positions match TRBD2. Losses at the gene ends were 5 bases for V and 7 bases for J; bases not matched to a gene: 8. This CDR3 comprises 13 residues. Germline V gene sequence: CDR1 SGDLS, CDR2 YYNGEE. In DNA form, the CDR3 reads TGTGCCAGCAGGGCCAGCGGGAGTGGAGAGCAGTACTTC. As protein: CASRASGSGEQYF.

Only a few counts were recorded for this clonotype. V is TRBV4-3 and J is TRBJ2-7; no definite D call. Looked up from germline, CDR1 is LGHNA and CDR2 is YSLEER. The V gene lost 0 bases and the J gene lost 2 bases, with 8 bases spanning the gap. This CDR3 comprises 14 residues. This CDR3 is CASSQDPGTYEQYF. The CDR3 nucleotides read TGCGCCAGCAGCCAAGATCCAGGAACCTACGAGCAGTACTTC.

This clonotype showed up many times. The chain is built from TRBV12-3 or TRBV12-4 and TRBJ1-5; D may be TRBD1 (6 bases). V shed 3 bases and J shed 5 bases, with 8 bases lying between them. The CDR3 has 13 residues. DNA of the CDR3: TGTGCCAGCAGTTTCGCAGGGGATCAGCCCCAGCATTTT. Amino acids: CASSFAGDQPQHF.

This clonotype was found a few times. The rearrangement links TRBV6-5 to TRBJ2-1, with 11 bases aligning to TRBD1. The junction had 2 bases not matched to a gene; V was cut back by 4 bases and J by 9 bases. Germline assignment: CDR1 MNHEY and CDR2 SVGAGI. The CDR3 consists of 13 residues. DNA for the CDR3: TGTGCCAGCAGTTCGGGACAGGGGGGTGAGCAGTTCTTC. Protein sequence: CASSSGQGGEQFF.

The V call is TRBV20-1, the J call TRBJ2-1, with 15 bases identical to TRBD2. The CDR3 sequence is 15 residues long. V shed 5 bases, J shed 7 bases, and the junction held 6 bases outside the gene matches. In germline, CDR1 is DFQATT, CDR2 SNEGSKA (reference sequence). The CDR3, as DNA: TGCAGTGCTGAAGGGACTAGCGGGAGGTTGAATGAGCAGTTCTTC. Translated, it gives CSAEGTSGRLNEQFF.

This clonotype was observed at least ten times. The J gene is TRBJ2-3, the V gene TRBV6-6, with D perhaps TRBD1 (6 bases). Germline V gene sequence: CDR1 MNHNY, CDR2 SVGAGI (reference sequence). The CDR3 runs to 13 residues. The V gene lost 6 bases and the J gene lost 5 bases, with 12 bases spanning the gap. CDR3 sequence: CASRLTGKDTQYF. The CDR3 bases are TGTGCCAGCAGGCTAACAGGGAAAGATACGCAGTATTTT.

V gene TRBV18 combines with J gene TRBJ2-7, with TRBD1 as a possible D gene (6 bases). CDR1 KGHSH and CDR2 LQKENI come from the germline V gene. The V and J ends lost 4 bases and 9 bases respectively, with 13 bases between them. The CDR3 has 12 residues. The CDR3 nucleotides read TGTGCCAGCTCACAGAGGGACACACGGCAGTACTTC. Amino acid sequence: CASSQRDTRQYF.

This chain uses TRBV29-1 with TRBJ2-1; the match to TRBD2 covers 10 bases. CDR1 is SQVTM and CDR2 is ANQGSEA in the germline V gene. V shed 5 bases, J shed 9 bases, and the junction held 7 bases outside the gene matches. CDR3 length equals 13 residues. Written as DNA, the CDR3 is TGCAGCGTTTTTGTAGCGGGAGGAGGTGAGCAGTTCTTC. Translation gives CSVFVAGGGEQFF.

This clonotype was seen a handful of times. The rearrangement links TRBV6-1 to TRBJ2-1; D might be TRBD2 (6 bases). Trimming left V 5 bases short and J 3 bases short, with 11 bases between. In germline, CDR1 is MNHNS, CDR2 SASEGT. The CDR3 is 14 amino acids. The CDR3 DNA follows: TGTGCCAGCAGTTATGGACTAATCTACAATGAGCAGTTCTTC. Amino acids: CASSYGLIYNEQFF.

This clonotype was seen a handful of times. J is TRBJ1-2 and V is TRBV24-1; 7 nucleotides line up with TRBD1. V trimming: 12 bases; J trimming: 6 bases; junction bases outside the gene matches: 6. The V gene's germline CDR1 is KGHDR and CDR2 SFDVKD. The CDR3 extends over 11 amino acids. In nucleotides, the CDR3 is TGTGCCTCAAGGGGGCGGGATGGCTACACCTTC. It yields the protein CASRGRDGYTF.